The source of this TCR beta chain is a study of shared clonotypes between healthy human individuals. This clone was recorded a few times. Its antigen remains unidentified. General study findings and limits: Researchers sampled only blood; tissue repertoires likely differ. Sharing of clonotypes among donors was expected to vary with sequencing depth.

Amplification in unsorted PBMC replicate PCRs started from 250 to 350 ng DNA, which equals around 31,000 T cell genomes. Only in-frame clones appear in the TCRdb table, and some are missing; sequencing was by immunoSEQ multiplex PCR. The sample lists over 95,000 clones, over 40% occurring once. Genomic DNA of unsorted samples came from around 90 million PBMCs. The TCR comes from a woman aged 40 to 55 in good health. Some clones in this sample may be carry-over from other donors' samples. The specimen sequenced was PBMCs.

CDR3 amino acids: CSVRGYRGTEKLFF. CDR3 sequence (DNA): TGCAGCGTTAGAGGGTACAGGGGGACTGAAAAACTGTTTTTT. The J gene is TRBJ1-4, the V gene TRBV29-1, with 8 bases identical to TRBD1. Losses at the gene ends were 5 bases for V and 7 bases for J; bases not matched to a gene: 9. Germline CDR1 and CDR2: SQVTM and ANQGSEA. This CDR3 contains 14 residues.